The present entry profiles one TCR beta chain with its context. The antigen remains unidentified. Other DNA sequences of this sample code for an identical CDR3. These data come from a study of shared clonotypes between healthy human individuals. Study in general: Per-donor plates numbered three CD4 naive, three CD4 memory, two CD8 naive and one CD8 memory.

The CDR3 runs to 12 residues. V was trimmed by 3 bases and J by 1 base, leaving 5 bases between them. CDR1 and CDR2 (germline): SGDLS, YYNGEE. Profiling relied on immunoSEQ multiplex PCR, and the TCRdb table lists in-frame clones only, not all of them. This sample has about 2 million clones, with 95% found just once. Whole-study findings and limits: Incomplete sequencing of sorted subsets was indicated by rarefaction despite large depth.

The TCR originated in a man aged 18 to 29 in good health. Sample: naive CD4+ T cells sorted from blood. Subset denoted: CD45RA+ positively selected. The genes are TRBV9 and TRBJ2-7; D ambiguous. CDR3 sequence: CASSGPSYEQYF. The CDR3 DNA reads TGTGCCAGCAGCGGGCCTTCCTACGAGCAGTACTTC.